Listed here is a single T cell receptor (beta chain). The antigen remains unidentified. The CDR3 runs 15 residues. The germline gives CDR1 LGHNA, CDR2 YSLEER. The junction had 13 bases not matched to a gene; V was cut back by 1 base and J by 11 bases. This record comes from a study of beta chain features in type 1 diabetes. Study-level background: Researchers looked at about 110 million sorted cells across all samples. Findings and caveats of the study: Significant though moderate, a shortening of TCRB CDR3s appeared in all four CD4+ subsets of Type 1 diabetes patients. Among type 1 diabetes patients, VDJ junctions had fewer insertions and more deletions.

Isolated RNA was reverse transcribed in full, so expressed TCRB transcripts were sequenced. Only in-frame clones appear in the TCRdb table, and some are missing; sequencing was by immunoSEQ multiplex PCR. The table lists more than 100,000 clones, roughly 10% of them singletons. This clonotype originated in a man aged 25-45 years with type 1 diabetes. The sequenced material came from central memory CD4+ T cells from blood. The V and J genes are TRBV4-3 and TRBJ1-1; 7 bases map to TRBD1. DNA for the CDR3: TGCGCCAGCAGCCAAGCCGCCGACAGGGTCGGGTCTGCTTTCTTT. Translation gives CASSQAADRVGSAFF.